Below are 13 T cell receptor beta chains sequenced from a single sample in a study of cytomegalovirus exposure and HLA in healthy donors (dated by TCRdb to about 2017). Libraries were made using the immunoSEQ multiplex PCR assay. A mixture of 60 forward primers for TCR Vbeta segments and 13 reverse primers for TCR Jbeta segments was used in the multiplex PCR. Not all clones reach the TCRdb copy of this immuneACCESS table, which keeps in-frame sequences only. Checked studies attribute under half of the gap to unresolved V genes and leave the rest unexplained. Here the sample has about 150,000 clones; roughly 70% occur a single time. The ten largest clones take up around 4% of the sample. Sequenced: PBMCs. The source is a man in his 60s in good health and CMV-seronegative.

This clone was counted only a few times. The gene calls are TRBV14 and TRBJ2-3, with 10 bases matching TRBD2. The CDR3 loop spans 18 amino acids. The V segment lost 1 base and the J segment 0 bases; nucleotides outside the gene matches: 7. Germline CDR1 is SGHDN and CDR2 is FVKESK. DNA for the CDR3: TGTGCCAGCAGCCAAGCCCGTACTAGCGGGGCTAGCACAGATACGCAGTATTTT. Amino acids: CASSQARTSGASTDTQYF.

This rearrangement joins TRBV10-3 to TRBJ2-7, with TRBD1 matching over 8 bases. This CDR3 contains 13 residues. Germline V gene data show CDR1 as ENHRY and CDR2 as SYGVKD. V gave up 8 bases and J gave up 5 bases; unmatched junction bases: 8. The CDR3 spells CAIGLTGDDEQYF. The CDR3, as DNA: TGTGCCATCGGGCTGACAGGGGACGACGAGCAGTACTTC.

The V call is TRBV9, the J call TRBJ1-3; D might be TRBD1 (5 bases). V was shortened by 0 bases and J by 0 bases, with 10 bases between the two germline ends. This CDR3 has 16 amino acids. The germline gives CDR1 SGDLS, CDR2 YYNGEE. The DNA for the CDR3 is TGTGCCAGCAGCGTAGAGTCGACAGCCTCTGGAAACACCATATATTTT. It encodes CASSVESTASGNTIYF.

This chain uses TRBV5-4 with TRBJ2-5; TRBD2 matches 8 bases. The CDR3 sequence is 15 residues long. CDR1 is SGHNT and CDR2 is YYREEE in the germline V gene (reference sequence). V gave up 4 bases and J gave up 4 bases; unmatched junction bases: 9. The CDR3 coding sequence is TGTGCCAGCAGCCCCCGGGAGGGGGGATCAGAGACCCAGTACTTC. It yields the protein CASSPREGGSETQYF.

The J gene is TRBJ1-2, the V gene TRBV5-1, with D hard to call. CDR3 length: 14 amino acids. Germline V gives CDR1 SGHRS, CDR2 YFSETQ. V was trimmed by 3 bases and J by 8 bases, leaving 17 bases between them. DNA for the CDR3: TGCGCCAGCAGCTCAGCGTCCGTAGGCGGAGGCTACACCTTC. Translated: CASSSASVGGGYTF.

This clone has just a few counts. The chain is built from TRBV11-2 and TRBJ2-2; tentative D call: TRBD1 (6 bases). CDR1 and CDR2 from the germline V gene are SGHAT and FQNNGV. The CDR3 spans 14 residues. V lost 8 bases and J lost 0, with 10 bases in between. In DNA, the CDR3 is TGTGCCAGCGCCCGGACAGCGAACACCGGGGAGCTGTTTTTT. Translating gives CASARTANTGELFF.

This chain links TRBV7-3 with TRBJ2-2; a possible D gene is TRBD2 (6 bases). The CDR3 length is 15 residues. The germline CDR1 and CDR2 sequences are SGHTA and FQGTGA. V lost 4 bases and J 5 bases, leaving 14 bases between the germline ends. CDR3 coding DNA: TGTGCCAGCAGCTCCACGGGAGAGTGGACCGGGGAGCTGTTTTTT. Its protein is CASSSTGEWTGELFF.

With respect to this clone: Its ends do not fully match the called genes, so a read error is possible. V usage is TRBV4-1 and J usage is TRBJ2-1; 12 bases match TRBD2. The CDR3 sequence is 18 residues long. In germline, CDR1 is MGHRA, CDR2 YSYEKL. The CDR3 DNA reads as TGCGCCAGCAACCAAGGTCCTAGCGGGAGGGCCGGTTACAATGAGCAGTTCTTC. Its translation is CASNQGPSGRAGYNEQFF.

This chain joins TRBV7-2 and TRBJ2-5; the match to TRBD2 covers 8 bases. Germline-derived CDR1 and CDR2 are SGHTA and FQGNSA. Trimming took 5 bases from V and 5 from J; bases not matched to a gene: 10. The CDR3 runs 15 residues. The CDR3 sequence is CASSPQSAGGETQYF. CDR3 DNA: TGTGCCAGCAGCCCCCAATCGGCGGGAGGTGAGACCCAGTACTTC.

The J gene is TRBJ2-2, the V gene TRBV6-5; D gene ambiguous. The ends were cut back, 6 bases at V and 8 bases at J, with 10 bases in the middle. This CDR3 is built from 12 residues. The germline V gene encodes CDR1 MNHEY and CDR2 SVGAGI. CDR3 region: CASSLRPGELFF. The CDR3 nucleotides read TGTGCCAGCAGCCTTCGTCCGGGGGAGCTGTTTTTT.

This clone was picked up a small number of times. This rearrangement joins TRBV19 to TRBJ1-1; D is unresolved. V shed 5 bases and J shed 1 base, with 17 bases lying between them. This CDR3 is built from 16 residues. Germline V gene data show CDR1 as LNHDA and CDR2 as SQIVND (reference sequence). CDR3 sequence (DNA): TGTGCCAGTAGTCACGGGGAGGGCCGAGGGAACACTGAAGCTTTCTTT. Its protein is CASSHGEGRGNTEAFF.

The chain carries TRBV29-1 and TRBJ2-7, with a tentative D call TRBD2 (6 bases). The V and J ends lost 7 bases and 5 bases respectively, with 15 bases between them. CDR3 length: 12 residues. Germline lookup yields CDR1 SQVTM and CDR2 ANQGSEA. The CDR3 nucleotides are TGCAGCGCCCTTCGGGCTAGCGACGAGCAGTACTTC. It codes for CSALRASDEQYF.

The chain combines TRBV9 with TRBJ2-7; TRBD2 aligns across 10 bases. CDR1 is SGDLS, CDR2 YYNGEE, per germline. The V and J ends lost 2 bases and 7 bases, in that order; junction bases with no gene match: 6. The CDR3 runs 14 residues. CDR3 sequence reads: CASSVEREGWEQYF. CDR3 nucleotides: TGTGCCAGCAGCGTCGAGCGGGAGGGCTGGGAGCAGTACTTC.